The 9 T cell receptor beta chains reported below all come from one sample, sequenced in a study of cytomegalovirus exposure and HLA in healthy donors. Use of 60 Vbeta and 13 Jbeta primers characterized the PCR. The assay was immunoSEQ multiplex PCR, and TCRdb's table has in-frame clones only and misses some. The sample carries fewer than 350,000 clones, around 90% recorded once. The source material was PBMCs. Receptors originate from a young woman in good health and CMV-seronegative.

The chain employs TRBV5-1 and TRBJ1-1, with D unclear. The CDR3 is made up of 15 amino acids. The germline V gene encodes CDR1 SGHRS and CDR2 YFSETQ. Trimming shortened V by 4 bases and J by 3 bases, and 16 bases separated the two germline ends. The CDR3 region is CASSPEGGGYTEAFF. Written as DNA, the CDR3 is TGCGCCAGCAGCCCGGAGGGAGGTGGGTACACTGAAGCTTTCTTT.

This rearrangement joins TRBV5-1 to TRBJ2-1; 9 bases are a match to TRBD2. V was clipped by 0 bases and J by 9 bases; unmatched bases: 7. This CDR3 spans 15 amino acids. Germline-derived CDR1 and CDR2 are SGHRS and YFSETQ. The DNA for the CDR3 is TGCGCCAGCAGCTTGGGAGGCGGGGGGGCAAGTGAGCAGTTCTTC. Its translation is CASSLGGGGASEQFF.

The chain carries TRBV4-1 and TRBJ2-3; TRBD1 agrees at 7 bases. V gave up 4 bases and J gave up 0 bases; unmatched junction bases: 7. CDR1 and CDR2 from the germline V gene are MGHRA and YSYEKL. CDR3 length equals 16 residues. CDR3: CASSPRTGRSTDTQYF. CDR3 in DNA: TGCGCCAGCAGCCCCCGGACAGGTAGGAGCACAGATACGCAGTATTTT.

V is TRBV25-1 and J is TRBJ1-6, with TRBD1 matching 8 bases. Looked up from germline, CDR1 is MGHDK and CDR2 is SYGVNS. The trim removed 6 bases at V and 7 bases at J, leaving 17 bases unmatched. CDR3 length equals 18 residues. CDR3: CASRAPRTGRIVNSPLHF. The CDR3 DNA sequence: TGTGCCAGCAGAGCTCCAAGGACAGGGCGAATCGTAAATTCACCCCTCCACTTT. The full variable domain, in which reference TRBV25-1 and TRBJ1-6 provide the parts outside the CDR3, is EADIYQTPRYLVIGTGKKITLECSQTMGHDKMYWYQQDPGMELHLIHYSYGVNSTEKGDLSSESTVSRIRTEHFPLTLESARPSHTSQYLCASRAPRTGRIVNSPLHFGNGTRLTVT.

This clone has a handful of counts. This chain connects TRBV29-1 to TRBJ2-3; TRBD2 matches at 8 bases. V was pared by 6 bases and J by 2 bases, with 4 bases of the junction left unmatched. Germline values: CDR1 SQVTM, CDR2 ANQGSEA. The CDR3 consists of 13 residues. The CDR3 is CSVKGLVTDTQYF. CDR3 nucleotide sequence: TGCAGCGTGAAGGGACTAGTCACAGATACGCAGTATTTT.

J is TRBJ1-2 and V is TRBV4-2; D is perhaps TRBD1 (5 bases). The CDR3 extends over 16 amino acids. Germline lookup yields CDR1 LGHNA and CDR2 YNFKEQ. The V and J ends lost 0 bases and 5 bases respectively, with 16 bases between them. CDR3 in amino acids: CASSQDAVRGIYGYTF. CDR3 nucleotide sequence: TGTGCCAGCAGCCAAGATGCGGTCCGGGGGATTTATGGCTACACCTTC.

This chain connects TRBV11-2 to TRBJ1-1; D is perhaps TRBD1 (5 bases). The V gene lost 4 bases and the J gene lost 5 bases, with 17 bases spanning the gap. From germline, CDR1 is SGHAT and CDR2 FQNNGV. The CDR3 runs to 15 residues. CDR3 sequence: CASSSFQGPETEAFF. The CDR3 DNA reads TGTGCCAGCAGCTCGTTCCAGGGCCCAGAGACTGAAGCTTTCTTT.

This sequence joins TRBV27 and TRBJ1-2; 10 bases align to TRBD1. Trimming removed 6 bases from V and 11 bases from J; junction bases left unmatched: 9. This CDR3 has 13 residues. Germline CDR1 and CDR2: MNHEY and SMNVEV (reference sequence). CDR3 protein: CASSFRGQGGYTF. The DNA for the CDR3 is TGTGCCAGCAGCTTCCGAGGACAGGGGGGGTACACCTTC.

This rearrangement joins TRBV7-8 to TRBJ1-2, with TRBD1 matching 7 bases. Germline V gene lookup returns CDR1 SGHVS and CDR2 FQNEAQ. CDR3 length: 16 residues. Losses at the gene ends were 0 bases for V and 2 bases for J; bases not matched to a gene: 6. For the CDR3, the DNA is TGTGCCAGCAGCTTAGCCACAGGGGACCCAAACTATGGCTACACCTTC. It specifies CASSLATGDPNYGYTF.